Below are 26 T cell receptor beta chains sequenced from a single sample in a study of shared clonotypes between healthy human individuals. Sequencing was performed with immunoSEQ multiplex PCR; in TCRdb, only in-frame clones are kept and a portion is missing. The table records hundreds of thousands of clones, under 95% of them present only once. The naive CD8 population came from CD45RO-negative cells selected for CCR7, without terminally differentiated effector memory CD45RA+ cells. The sequenced sample was naive CD8+ T cells sorted from blood. The receptor source for this set is a man between 25 and 39 years old in good health.

The chain couples TRBV7-6 to TRBJ2-1; D not certain. Looked up from germline, CDR1 is SGHVS and CDR2 is FNYEAQ. V was trimmed by 1 base and J by 8 bases, leaving 6 bases between them. The CDR3 extends over 12 amino acids. In nucleotides, the CDR3 is TGTGCCAGCAGCTTAGATGGCGATGAGCAGTTCTTC. It is translated as CASSLDGDEQFF.

The chain has TRBV4-1 and TRBJ2-3; weak D call: TRBD2 (6 bases). The germline V gene encodes CDR1 MGHRA and CDR2 YSYEKL. The CDR3 contains 15 residues. The germline V and J ends were trimmed by 4 bases and 0 bases, with 11 bases remaining between them. The CDR3, as DNA: TGCGCCAGCAGCCCGGGACTCGCTAGCACAGATACGCAGTATTTT. Protein sequence: CASSPGLASTDTQYF.

This chain joins TRBV18 and TRBJ2-1; tentatively, D is TRBD1 or TRBD2 (5 bases each). CDR1 is KGHSH, CDR2 LQKENI, per germline. This CDR3 has 17 amino acids. The ends were cut back, 2 bases at V and 0 bases at J, with 14 bases in the middle. CDR3 amino acids: CASSPTPGRDSYNEQFF. The CDR3 DNA reads TGTGCCAGCTCACCAACGCCGGGACGGGACTCCTACAATGAGCAGTTCTTC. The full variable domain, completed using reference TRBV18 and TRBJ2-1, is NAGVMQNPRHLVRRRGQEARLRCSPMKGHSHVYWYRQLPEEGLKFMVYLQKENIIDESGMPKERFSAEFPKEGPSILRIQQVVRGDSAAYFCASSPTPGRDSYNEQFFGPGTRLTVL.

The chain carries TRBV19 and TRBJ2-5; D is perhaps TRBD2 (5 bases). Trimming shortened V by 1 base and J by 2 bases, and 8 bases separated the two germline ends. The CDR3 contains 14 residues. The V gene's germline CDR1 is LNHDA and CDR2 SQIVND (reference sequence). This CDR3 reads CASSIGPGQETQYF. The CDR3 DNA follows: TGTGCCAGTAGTATAGGACCGGGGCAAGAGACCCAGTACTTC.

This chain uses TRBV29-1 with TRBJ2-1; TRBD2 is a possible D gene (6 bases). Deletions cut 0 bases from V and 3 bases from J, with 15 bases between. The CDR3 totals 16 residues. Germline V CDR1 and CDR2: SQVTM, ANQGSEA. In DNA, the CDR3 is TGCAGCGTTGAAGATCGGGGAGGAGGGGACTACAATGAGCAGTTCTTC. This sequence encodes CSVEDRGGGDYNEQFF.

This CDR3 reads CASSLSQGADTQYF. The DNA for the CDR3 is TGTGCCAGCAGCTTATCTCAGGGCGCAGATACGCAGTATTTT. The chain links TRBV7-9 to TRBJ2-3; D perhaps matches TRBD1 (5 bases). Looked up from germline, CDR1 is SEHNR and CDR2 is FQNEAQ (reference sequence). Trimming removed 2 bases from V and 4 bases from J, with 10 bases in between. There are 14 residues in the CDR3.

The CDR3 sequence is CASSLHREEQYF. In DNA form, the CDR3 reads TGTGCCAGCAGCCTCCACAGGGAGGAGCAGTACTTC. The rearrangement joins TRBV13 to TRBJ2-7, with a weak D call TRBD1 (6 bases). The CDR3 length is 12 residues. Germline CDR1 PRHDT, CDR2 FYEKMQ (reference sequence). The ends were cut back, 5 bases at V and 7 bases at J, with 12 bases in the middle. Variable domain in full (rest from reference TRBV13 and TRBJ2-7): AAGVIQSPRHLIKEKRETATLKCYPIPRHDTVYWYQQGPGQDPQFLISFYEKMQSDKGSIPDRFSAQQFSDYHSELNMSSLELGDSALYFCASSLHREEQYFGPGTRLTVT.

The rearrangement joins TRBV7-9 to TRBJ2-7, with 13 bases matching TRBD2. CDR1 is SEHNR, CDR2 FQNEAQ, per germline (reference sequence). The CDR3 totals 17 residues. The V segment lost 4 bases and the J segment 2 bases; nucleotides outside the gene matches: 8. The CDR3 spells CASSSLIGTSGAYEQYF. CDR3 DNA: TGTGCCAGCAGCTCCCTCATAGGGACTAGCGGGGCCTACGAGCAGTACTTC.

As regards this clone: One end of the junction fails to match germline, which may point to a read error. The sample carries other DNA sequences with the same CDR3. V usage is TRBV7-2 and J usage is TRBJ2-2, with D uncertain. The length of the CDR3 is 13 residues. Germline V CDR1 and CDR2: SGHTA, FQGNSA. The CDR3 coding sequence is TGTGCCAGCAGCTTAGCGGAGCCCGGAGAGCTGTTTTTT. This translates into CASSLAEPGELFF.

The chain joins TRBV5-4 to TRBJ2-3, with D tentatively TRBD2 (5 bases). CDR3 size: 16 residues. Trimming took off 4 bases at V and 5 bases at J, with 20 bases between the two ends. The germline CDR1 and CDR2 sequences are SGHNT and YYREEE (reference sequence). CDR3 region: CASSPYAAGGEDTQYF. The CDR3 DNA follows: TGTGCCAGCAGCCCTTATGCGGCCGGAGGAGAAGATACGCAGTATTTT.

The chain has TRBV30 and TRBJ2-3; no definite D call. V lost 0 bases, J lost 1 base, and 5 bases lay in between. The CDR3 extends over 13 amino acids. Germline CDR1 reads GTSNPN; CDR2 reads SVGIG (reference sequence). CDR3 nucleotide sequence: TGTGCCTGGAGTGTAGGCGGCACAGATACGCAGTATTTT. Translation gives CAWSVGGTDTQYF.

The V call is TRBV9, the J call TRBJ2-1; D perhaps matches TRBD1 (5 bases). This CDR3 is 13 amino acids long. Trimming stripped 0 bases from V and 10 bases from J, with 11 bases between. The germline V gene encodes CDR1 SGDLS and CDR2 YYNGEE. The CDR3 DNA reads TGTGCCAGCAGCGTAGGTTGGACAAGGGAGCAGTTCTTC. This gives the protein CASSVGWTREQFF.

The chain links TRBV29-1 to TRBJ2-7, with 7 bases matching TRBD1. The CDR3 contains 14 residues. V shed 4 bases, J shed 7 bases, and the junction held 13 bases outside the gene matches. Germline V gene sequence: CDR1 SQVTM, CDR2 ANQGSEA. The CDR3 is CSVAPGQPMGEQYF. The CDR3 region has the DNA TGCAGCGTTGCTCCGGGACAGCCTATGGGGGAGCAGTACTTC.

The J gene is TRBJ2-1, the V gene TRBV5-6, with 10 positions matching TRBD2. Germline V gene data show CDR1 as SGHDT and CDR2 as YYEEEE. This CDR3 comprises 16 residues. Trimming cost V 2 bases and J 8 bases; bases outside gene matches: 10. The CDR3 spells CASSFELAGAEDEQFF. In DNA, the CDR3 is TGTGCCAGCAGCTTTGAGCTAGCGGGAGCAGAAGATGAGCAGTTCTTC.

This chain uses TRBV2 with TRBJ2-1; 7 positions agree with TRBD1. V was clipped by 6 bases and J by 10 bases; unmatched bases: 12. Germline V gene sequence: CDR1 SNHLY, CDR2 FYNNEI. The CDR3 contains 14 residues. CDR3 protein: CASSDPNRGNEQFF. CDR3 nucleotide sequence: TGTGCCAGCAGCGATCCGAACAGGGGAAACGAGCAGTTCTTC.

The rearrangement links TRBV19 to TRBJ2-5; D remains unclear. Between the trimmed V and J ends, which lost 2 bases and 5 bases, there was a span of 9 bases. Germline CDR1 reads LNHDA; CDR2 reads SQIVND (reference sequence). This CDR3 spans 13 amino acids. CDR3: CASSISSFETQYF. CDR3 nucleotide sequence: TGTGCCAGTAGTATATCTAGTTTTGAGACCCAGTACTTC.

This chain joins TRBV28 and TRBJ2-1, with D tentatively TRBD1 (5 bases). The CDR3 is 18 residues long. V was shortened by 3 bases and J by 3 bases, with 21 bases between the two germline ends. Germline CDR1 reads MDHEN; CDR2 reads SYDVKM. The CDR3 coding sequence is TGTGCCAGCAGTTTGAGTCCTGACAGCTCTTCTAGCTACAATGAGCAGTTCTTC. Protein product: CASSLSPDSSSSYNEQFF.

The genes are TRBV7-9 and TRBJ1-3; D may be TRBD1 (6 bases). Germline values: CDR1 SEHNR, CDR2 FQNEAQ (reference sequence). The CDR3 has 16 residues. The V gene lost 1 base and the J gene lost 0 bases, with 10 bases spanning the gap. This CDR3 reads CASSLGARGSGNTIYF. CDR3 coding DNA: TGTGCCAGCAGCTTAGGCGCCAGGGGCTCTGGAAACACCATATATTTT.

V and J are TRBV7-3 and TRBJ2-1, with 13 bases identical to TRBD2. Trimming cost V 5 bases and J 8 bases; bases outside gene matches: 9. CDR1 SGHTA and CDR2 FQGTGA come from the germline V gene. The CDR3 length is 16 residues. CDR3 sequence reads: CASSAGLAGVRDEQFF. CDR3 bases: TGTGCCAGCAGCGCCGGACTAGCGGGAGTAAGGGATGAGCAGTTCTTC.

This chain connects TRBV5-5 to TRBJ2-7; no reliable D call. The CDR3 spans 13 residues. Trimming removed 3 bases from V and 6 bases from J, with 13 bases in between. The germline V gene has CDR1 SGHKS and CDR2 YYEKEE (reference sequence). The CDR3 sequence is CASSWPGFSEQYF. The CDR3 DNA is TGTGCCAGCAGCTGGCCAGGATTCTCCGAGCAGTACTTC.

This chain uses TRBV28 with TRBJ2-7, with 11 bases that match TRBD2. This CDR3 comprises 18 residues. In germline, CDR1 is MDHEN, CDR2 SYDVKM. V trimming: 4 bases; J trimming: 2 bases; junction bases outside the gene matches: 13. The CDR3 spells CASSSMDSLAGGTYEQYF. The CDR3 region has the DNA TGTGCCAGCAGTTCCATGGACAGCCTAGCGGGGGGAACCTACGAGCAGTACTTC.

The J gene is TRBJ2-7, the V gene TRBV12-5; tentatively, D is TRBD1 or TRBD2 (6 bases each). Germline assignment: CDR1 LGHNT and CDR2 FRNRAP. The CDR3 length is 13 residues. The ends were cut back, 6 bases at V and 2 bases at J, with 11 bases in the middle. The CDR3 is CASGLGGTYEQYF. The CDR3 coding sequence is TGTGCTAGTGGCCTCGGGGGCACCTACGAGCAGTACTTC.

V gene TRBV6-5 combines with J gene TRBJ2-3; 7 bases match TRBD2. Unmatched junction bases numbered 9, after V lost 2 bases and J lost 4 bases. The CDR3 is made up of 16 amino acids. Germline V gives CDR1 MNHEY, CDR2 SVGAGI. CDR3 sequence (DNA): TGTGCCAGCAGTTACCTCCCTCAGCGGGACGCAGATACGCAGTATTTT. Its protein product is CASSYLPQRDADTQYF.

This chain uses TRBV19 with TRBJ1-1; D remains ambiguous. This CDR3 spans 12 amino acids. Germline V gene data show CDR1 as LNHDA and CDR2 as SQIVND (reference sequence). V lost 9 bases and J lost 5, with 13 bases in between. CDR3 bases: TGTGCCAGAGAGTTCGGGAAAACTGAAGCTTTCTTT. Translating it yields CAREFGKTEAFF.

The gene calls are TRBV30 and TRBJ2-1; a possible D gene is TRBD2 (5 bases). This CDR3 contains 12 residues. V gave up 2 bases and J gave up 8 bases, with 10 bases separating them. The germline V gene has CDR1 GTSNPN and CDR2 SVGIG (reference sequence). CDR3 sequence reads: CAWSPTRYEQFF. The CDR3 nucleotides are TGTGCCTGGAGTCCAACTAGGTATGAGCAGTTCTTC.

The V call is TRBV5-4, the J call TRBJ2-7, with TRBD1 matching 7 bases. Germline lookup yields CDR1 SGHNT and CDR2 YYREEE (reference sequence). J lost 3 bases, V lost 5 bases, and 14 bases had no gene match. There are 16 residues in the CDR3. The CDR3 region is CASRAWGTVALYEQYF. The CDR3 nucleotides read TGTGCCAGCAGAGCTTGGGGGACAGTTGCCCTCTACGAGCAGTACTTC.